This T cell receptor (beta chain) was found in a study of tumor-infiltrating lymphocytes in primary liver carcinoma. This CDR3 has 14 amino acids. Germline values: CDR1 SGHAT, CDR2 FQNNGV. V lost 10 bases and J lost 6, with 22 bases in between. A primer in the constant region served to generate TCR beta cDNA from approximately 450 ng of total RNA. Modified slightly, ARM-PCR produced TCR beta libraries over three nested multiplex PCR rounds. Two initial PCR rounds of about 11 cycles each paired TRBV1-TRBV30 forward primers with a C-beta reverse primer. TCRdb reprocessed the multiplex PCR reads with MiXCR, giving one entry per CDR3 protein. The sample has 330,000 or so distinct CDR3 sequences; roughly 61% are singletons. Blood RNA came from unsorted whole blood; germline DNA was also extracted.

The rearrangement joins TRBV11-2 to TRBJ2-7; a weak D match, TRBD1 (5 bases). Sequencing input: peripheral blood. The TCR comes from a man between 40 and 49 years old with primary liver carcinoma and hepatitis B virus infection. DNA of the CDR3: TGTGCCATCTGCTTAGGTAGTGGGGCTCGCGAGCAGTACTTC. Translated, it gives CAICLGSGAREQYF.